The sequence of this TCR beta chain was determined in a study of neurological immune-mediated disorders. This clonotype was seen at least ten times. What it binds is unknown. The cDNA came from 5'RACE with 10-nucleotide random UMIs. TCRdb reprocessed the 5' RACE reads via MiXCR and lists one record per CDR3 protein. The sample holds approximately 40,000 distinct CDR3 sequences, roughly 15% seen once. The J segment lost 5 bases and the V segment lost 0 bases, leaving 1 base of the junction unmatched. The germline V gene has CDR1 SGDLS and CDR2 YYNGEE. This CDR3 has 14 residues. Overall study results and limits: Whereas HTLV-1-associated myelopathy showed the most TCR clonal expansion, multiple sclerosis showed the least, with levels below those of healthy controls. None of the CDR3 amino acid sequences in expanded clones turned up in more than one subject, which points to private repertoires in all groups.

The chain has TRBV9 and TRBJ2-4; 8 nucleotides align to TRBD2. The sample taken for sequencing was CD4+ T cells from blood. The origin of this receptor is an older woman with HTLV-1-associated myelopathy (HAM/TSP). The DNA of the CDR3 is TGTGCCAGCAGCGTAGGCGGGGGGCAAAACATTCAGTACTTC. Its translation: CASSVGGGQNIQYF.